Listed below are T cell receptor beta chains from one sample, sequenced in a study of Graves' ophthalmopathy and Graves' hyperthyroidism. TCRdb re-called the multiplex PCR reads through MiXCR, storing one row per CDR3 protein. The repertoire holds almost 750,000 distinct CDR3 sequences, with approximately 40% as singletons. The source material was peripheral blood. These receptors all come from an adult man with Graves' ophthalmopathy. The CDR3 runs from the conserved cysteine through the conserved F or W. D genes are given only for firm matches. Not every row has a clone size; where given, it reads once, few, many or a size class.

j_call: TRBJ1-5
clone_size: .
d_call: .
v_call: TRBV7-9
cdr3_nt: TGTGCCAGCAGCGCCCCGGGACACCATCAGCCCCAGCATTTT
cdr3_aa: CASSAPGHHQPQHF

j_call: TRBJ2-1
clone_size: .
d_call: TRBD2
v_call: TRBV19
cdr3_nt: TGTGCCACCCGGGGGAAACTAGCGGGGAGCTACAATGAGCAGTTCTTC
cdr3_aa: CATRGKLAGSYNEQFF

j_call: TRBJ2-7
clone_size: .
d_call: TRBD1
v_call: TRBV24-1
cdr3_nt: TGTGCCACCAGTGACCCAGGGACAGGGGTCGACGAGCAGTACTTC
cdr3_aa: CATSDPGTGVDEQYF

j_call: TRBJ2-5
clone_size: many
d_call: .
v_call: TRBV20-1
cdr3_nt: TGCAGTGCTGACAGAGGGACCCAGTACTTC
cdr3_aa: CSADRGTQYF

j_call: TRBJ2-5
clone_size: many
d_call: .
v_call: TRBV7-2
cdr3_nt: TGTGCCAGCAGCGTTAGACAGAACCAGTACTTC
cdr3_aa: CASSVRQNQYF

j_call: TRBJ1-4
clone_size: .
d_call: .
v_call: TRBV25-1
cdr3_nt: TGTGCCAGCAGGGGGGCTAATGAAAAACTGTTTTTT
cdr3_aa: CASRGANEKLFF

j_call: TRBJ2-7
clone_size: .
d_call: TRBD1
v_call: TRBV25-1
cdr3_nt: TGTGCCAGCAGCCAAGGCGGAACAGGGGGCTCTACTACCTACGAGCAGTACTTC
cdr3_aa: CASSQGGTGGSTTYEQYF

j_call: TRBJ2-5
clone_size: many
d_call: .
v_call: TRBV7-2
cdr3_nt: TGTGCCAGCGCTCTGGGCGGTGAAGAGACCCAGTACTTC
cdr3_aa: CASALGGEETQYF

j_call: TRBJ1-2
clone_size: many
d_call: .
v_call: TRBV10-3
cdr3_nt: TGTGCCATCAGTGAGTCGTCAGCCCACTATGGCTACACCTTC
cdr3_aa: CAISESSAHYGYTF

j_call: TRBJ2-7
clone_size: once
d_call: .
v_call: TRBV29-1
cdr3_nt: TGCAGCGTCACCAGGACGTACTCCTACGAGCAGTACTTC
cdr3_aa: CSVTRTYSYEQYF

j_call: TRBJ1-3
clone_size: .
d_call: .
v_call: TRBV7-9
cdr3_nt: TGTGCCAGCAGCTTATATAGTGACTCTGGAAACACCATATATTTT
cdr3_aa: CASSLYSDSGNTIYF

j_call: TRBJ2-7
clone_size: .
d_call: TRBD2
v_call: TRBV2
cdr3_nt: TGTGCCAGCAGAGACTGGACTAGCGAGCAGTACTTC
cdr3_aa: CASRDWTSEQYF

j_call: TRBJ2-2
clone_size: .
d_call: .
v_call: TRBV7-9
cdr3_nt: TGCGCCAGCAGCTTGACGACAAGTAACACCGGGGAGCTGTTTTTT
cdr3_aa: CASSLTTSNTGELFF

j_call: TRBJ2-5
clone_size: many
d_call: .
v_call: TRBV29-1
cdr3_nt: TGCAGCGGGGGTTTGGGGGAGACCCAGTACTTC
cdr3_aa: CSGGLGETQYF

j_call: TRBJ2-7
clone_size: .
d_call: TRBD1
v_call: TRBV5-6
cdr3_nt: TGTGCCTGGAAAAGGACAGGGTCCGACGAGCAGTACTTC
cdr3_aa: CAWKRTGSDEQYF

j_call: TRBJ1-5
clone_size: .
d_call: TRBD1
v_call: TRBV24-1
cdr3_nt: TGTGCCAGCAGTCCTAGAATGAACAGGGGGAATCAGCCCCAGCATTTT
cdr3_aa: CASSPRMNRGNQPQHF